Presented here are 15 T cell receptor beta chains from one specimen sequenced in a study of blood T cells in healthy people across ages. Then a second PCR, running about 6 to 12 cycles, was carried out with a sample-barcoded 5' primer and a J-beta primer mix. TCRdb re-analysed the 5' RACE reads in MiXCR, keeping a single row per CDR3 protein. The repertoire has about 930,000 distinct CDR3 sequences, 25% to 35% of them found once; the top ten carry roughly 10%. Separately, the same data were catalogued under a study of T cells of mothers and their children.

The sample comprised blood. The source of these receptors is a woman aged 40 to 50 in good health.

This clonotype was seen a single time. A much larger clone differs from this one at a single base, so this may be a read error. V usage is TRBV7-2 and J usage is TRBJ1-2; 10 bases are a match to TRBD1. This CDR3 spans 15 amino acids. Germline V gives CDR1 SGHTA, CDR2 FQGNSA. The V gene end was trimmed by 3 bases and the J gene end by 3 bases; junction bases not matched to a gene: 4. The CDR3 DNA reads TGTGCCAGCAGCTTCGGGACAGGGGACGACTATGGCTACACCTTC. Protein product: CASSFGTGDDYGYTF.

This clonotype was counted ten times or more. The CDR3 nucleotides read TGTGCCAGCCTACGGCGGGAGACCAATGAGCAGTTCTTC. Residues: CASLRRETNEQFF. The rearrangement joins TRBV2 to TRBJ2-1, with TRBD2 matching 7 bases. Looked up from germline, CDR1 is SNHLY and CDR2 is FYNNEI. The trim removed 8 bases at V and 6 bases at J, leaving 7 bases unmatched. The CDR3 contains 13 residues.

This clonotype was counted ten times or more. This chain joins TRBV6-2 or TRBV6-3 and TRBJ2-7; a weak D match, TRBD2 (6 bases). Germline V gene lookup returns CDR1 MNHEY and CDR2 SVGEGT. This CDR3 is built from 15 residues. Trimming removed 3 bases from V and 2 bases from J, with 14 bases in between. The CDR3 nucleotides read TGTGCCAGCAGTTATCCCCCGGGGGAAGCCTACGAGCAGTACTTC. It codes for CASSYPPGEAYEQYF.

The chain combines TRBV6-2 or TRBV6-3 with TRBJ1-5; D not resolved. Germline lookup yields CDR1 MNHEY and CDR2 SVGEGT. V gave up 3 bases and J gave up 5 bases, with 14 bases separating them. CDR3 length: 15 residues. The CDR3 DNA reads as TGTGCCAGCAGTTATCATGGCCGGACCCATCAGCCCCAGCATTTT. It specifies CASSYHGRTHQPQHF.

In this sample, this clonotype turned up a few times. This rearrangement joins TRBV9 to TRBJ2-7, with 7 bases aligning to TRBD1. Per the germline V gene, CDR1 is SGDLS and CDR2 is YYNGEE. The V gene end was trimmed by 1 base and the J gene end by 0 bases; junction bases not matched to a gene: 7. The CDR3 sequence is 16 residues long. The CDR3, as DNA: TGTGCCAGCAGCGTAAGGCCAGGGGACAGCTCCTACGAGCAGTACTTC. Amino acids: CASSVRPGDSSYEQYF.

This clonotype came up many times. The V gene is TRBV6-5, the J gene TRBJ2-1, with D unclear. V was cut by 5 bases and J by 10 bases, with 12 bases left in between. The CDR3 sequence is 12 residues long. Germline V lookup: CDR1 MNHEY, CDR2 SVGAGI. The CDR3 spells CASSLGSVEQFF. CDR3 coding DNA: TGTGCCAGCAGTCTCGGTTCGGTGGAGCAGTTCTTC.

J is TRBJ2-3 and V is TRBV3-1; D gene ambiguous. V was pared by 6 bases and J by 3 bases, with 13 bases between. The CDR3 consists of 14 residues. Germline lookup yields CDR1 LGHDT and CDR2 YNNKEL (reference sequence). CDR3 in amino acids: CASSPPLGTDTQYF. CDR3 DNA: TGTGCCAGCAGTCCCCCCTTGGGAACAGATACGCAGTATTTT.

Worth noting for this clonotype: One end of the junction does not line up with germline, which may come from a read error. V and J are TRBV12-3 or TRBV12-4 and TRBJ2-1, with TRBD1 identical over 7 bases. The CDR3 has 16 amino acids. The CDR3 loop reads CASSSTETGSYNEQFF. CDR3 coding DNA: TGCGCCAGCAGTTCAACCGAGACAGGGAGCTACAATGAGCAGTTCTTC.

J is TRBJ1-2 and V is TRBV7-2; tentative D call: TRBD1 (6 bases). This CDR3 region has 14 residues. Germline CDR1 reads SGHTA; CDR2 reads FQGNSA. The V end lost 6 bases, the J end lost 7 bases, and 18 bases lay between the germline ends. The CDR3 region is CASRPTGTQAGYTF. In DNA form, the CDR3 reads TGTGCCAGCAGGCCCACCGGGACACAAGCTGGCTACACCTTC.

The sample holds a few counts of this clonotype. This chain links TRBV7-9 with TRBJ1-2, with 8 nucleotides matching TRBD1. This CDR3 contains 15 residues. With V trimmed by 1 base and J by 5 bases, 6 bases remained unmatched. Per germline, CDR1 SEHNR and CDR2 FQNEAQ (reference sequence). This CDR3 is CASSLVQGAVYGYTF. The CDR3 bases are TGTGCCAGCAGCTTAGTCCAGGGGGCCGTGTATGGCTACACCTTC.

This clonotype was observed many times. The chain joins TRBV12-3 or TRBV12-4 to TRBJ1-2; D call uncertain. V was clipped by 2 bases and J by 0 bases, with 4 bases between them. The length of the CDR3 is 13 residues. CDR3: CASSLRSNYGYTF. CDR3 nucleotides: TGTGCCAGCAGTTTAAGGTCTAACTATGGCTACACCTTC.

The CDR3 here is CASSVGSGQGNEQFF. CDR3 nucleotide sequence: TGTGCCAGCAGCGTAGGTTCTGGACAGGGGAATGAGCAGTTCTTC. This chain joins TRBV9 and TRBJ2-1, with 9 nucleotides matching TRBD1. Germline CDR1 SGDLS, CDR2 YYNGEE. V lost 0 bases and J lost 7; bases outside the gene matches: 5. The CDR3 covers 15 residues.

This clonotype was seen at least ten times. CDR3 residues: CASSSETKFYTEAFF. The CDR3 DNA follows: TGTGCCAGCAGTTCAGAAACCAAATTTTACACTGAAGCTTTCTTT. The rearrangement joins TRBV7-9 to TRBJ1-1, with D unresolved. Per the germline V gene, CDR1 is SEHNR and CDR2 is FQNEAQ (reference sequence). The CDR3 extends over 15 amino acids. The ends were cut back, 6 bases at V and 3 bases at J, with 17 bases in the middle.

The CDR3 loop reads CSARALAANYGYTF. The CDR3, as DNA: TGCAGTGCTAGAGCCCTGGCTGCGAACTATGGCTACACCTTC. The rearrangement links TRBV20-1 to TRBJ1-2; D is uncertain. CDR1 is DFQATT and CDR2 is SNEGSKA in the germline V gene (reference sequence). The CDR3 runs to 14 residues. V gave up 1 base and J gave up 2 bases, with 11 bases separating them.

This clonotype was seen at least ten times. This chain uses TRBV30 with TRBJ1-2; 7 bases are a match to TRBD1. V was pared by 4 bases and J by 5 bases, with 7 bases of the junction left unmatched. Looked up from germline, CDR1 is GTSNPN and CDR2 is SVGIG (reference sequence). This CDR3 comprises 13 residues. CDR3 in amino acids: CAWTRQGLYGYTF. DNA of the CDR3: TGTGCCTGGACGAGACAGGGACTGTATGGCTACACCTTC.